This entry describes one TCR beta chain. The antigen remains undetermined. This sample stems from a study of CD8 T cells in ankylosing spondylitis. Study findings and constraints: It appeared that ankylosing spondylitis blood was characterized by a TCR beta motif of fewer than 10 highly homologous variants. CD8+ cells made up the disease-linked clones, which were relatively rare in peripheral blood.

MiXCR was run by TCRdb on the 5' RACE reads, yielding one entry per CDR3 protein. The sample includes around 480,000 distinct CDR3 sequences, more than 15% of them seen just once. Sequenced: blood, either unsorted or a sorted T cell fraction (not recorded which). This sequence originates from a male donor with ankylosing spondylitis.

This CDR3 is CASTQGAAYEQYF. CDR3 coding DNA: TGTGCCAGCACACAGGGGGCTGCCTACGAGCAGTACTTC. The V gene is TRBV11-2, the J gene TRBJ2-7, with 9 bases matching TRBD1. The germline CDR1 and CDR2 sequences are SGHAT and FQNNGV. Trimming took 7 bases from V and 2 from J; bases not matched to a gene: 3. There are 13 residues in the CDR3.